This paragraph covers one T cell receptor (beta chain) sequence. Its antigen remains unidentified. CD4+ T cells were isolated after less than 12 days of culture. Each participant was administered two doses of either the BNT162b2 or the mRNA-1273 vaccine. Vaccinees lacked prior SARS-CoV-2 infection and tested negative for nucleocapsid antibodies. In the cultures, half the medium was exchanged for IL-2 medium on days 3 and 7. J was trimmed by 4 bases and V by 6 bases; bases with no gene match: 6. This CDR3 comprises 14 residues. Germline assignment: CDR1 SNHLY and CDR2 FYNNEI. Assay: immunoSEQ multiplex PCR; the TCRdb copy retains only in-frame clones and omits some. Of just under 75,000 clones listed, nearly 75% are singletons. The sample is drawn from a study of vaccination effects on CD4 cells after COVID-19.

This chain uses TRBV2 with TRBJ1-3; 7 bases line up with TRBD1. The source material was CD4+ T cells from PBMCs cultured without peptide, sampled after COVID-19 vaccination. This clonotype originated in a human donor who received a COVID-19 vaccine. DNA for the CDR3: TGTGCCAGCAGCGCCGGGACAGCCGGAAACACCATATATTTT. It encodes CASSAGTAGNTIYF.